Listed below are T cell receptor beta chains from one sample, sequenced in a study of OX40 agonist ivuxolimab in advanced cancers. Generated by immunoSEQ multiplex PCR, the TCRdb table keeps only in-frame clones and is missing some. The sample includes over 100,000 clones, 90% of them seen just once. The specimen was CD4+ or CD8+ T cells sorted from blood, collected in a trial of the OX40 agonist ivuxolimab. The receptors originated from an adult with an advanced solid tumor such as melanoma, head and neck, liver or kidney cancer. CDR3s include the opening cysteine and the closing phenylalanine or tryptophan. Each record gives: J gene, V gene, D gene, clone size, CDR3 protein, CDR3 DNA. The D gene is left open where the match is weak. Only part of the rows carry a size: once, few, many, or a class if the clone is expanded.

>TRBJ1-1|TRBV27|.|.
CASSLETGTAEAFF
TGTGCCAGCAGTTTAGAGACGGGAACGGCTGAAGCTTTCTTT
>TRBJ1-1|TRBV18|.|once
CASSPSFSRGPLNTEAFF
TGTGCCAGCTCACCATCTTTTTCCAGGGGACCCTTGAACACTGAAGCTTTCTTT
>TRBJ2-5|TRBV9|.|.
CASSVGTGEETQYF
TGTGCCAGCAGCGTAGGCACAGGAGAAGAGACCCAGTACTTC
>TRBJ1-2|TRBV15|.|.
CATSGPEANYGYTF
TGTGCCACCTCTGGACCGGAAGCTAACTATGGCTACACCTTC
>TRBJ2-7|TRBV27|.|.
CASSLSWGSLIYEQYF
TGTGCCAGCAGTTTATCCTGGGGTAGTCTGATCTACGAGCAGTACTTC
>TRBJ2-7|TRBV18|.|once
CASSPRQGTYEQYF
TGTGCCAGCTCACCTCGGCAGGGGACCTACGAGCAGTACTTC
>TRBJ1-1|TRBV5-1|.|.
CASSLEVSTEAFF
TGCGCCAGCAGCTTGGAGGTATCCACTGAAGCTTTCTTT
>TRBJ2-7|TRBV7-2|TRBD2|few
CASSFHGGGAYEQYF
TGTGCCAGCAGCTTCCACGGGGGGGGAGCCTACGAGCAGTACTTC
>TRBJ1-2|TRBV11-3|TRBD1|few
CASSSGQGMGYTF
TGTGCCAGCAGCTCGGGACAGGGGATGGGCTACACCTTC
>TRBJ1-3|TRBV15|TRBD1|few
CATSRVGGSGNTIYF
TGTGCCACCAGCAGAGTAGGGGGCTCGGGAAACACCATATATTTT
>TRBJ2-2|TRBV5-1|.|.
CASSLEGTGELFF
TGCGCCAGCAGCTTGGAGGGGACCGGGGAGCTGTTTTTT
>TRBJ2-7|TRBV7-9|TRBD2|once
CASSHGEGSSYEQYF
TGTGCCAGCAGCCACGGGGAGGGGAGCTCCTACGAGCAGTACTTC